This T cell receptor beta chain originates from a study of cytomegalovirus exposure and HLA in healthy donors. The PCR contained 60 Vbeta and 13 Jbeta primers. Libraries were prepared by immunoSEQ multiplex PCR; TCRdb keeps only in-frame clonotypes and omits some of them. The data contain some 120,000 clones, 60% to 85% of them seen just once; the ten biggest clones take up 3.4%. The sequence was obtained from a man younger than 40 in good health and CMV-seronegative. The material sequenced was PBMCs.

The DNA for the CDR3 is TGTGCCAGCAGCCCCGCCGGACTAGCGGGGGGTCGCTCCTACAATGAGCAGTTCTTC. As protein: CASSPAGLAGGRSYNEQFF. This sequence joins TRBV28 and TRBJ2-1, with 14 bases identical to TRBD2. The CDR3 runs 19 residues. J gave up 0 bases and V 6 bases, and 10 bases lay outside the gene matches. CDR1 is MDHEN, CDR2 SYDVKM, per germline.